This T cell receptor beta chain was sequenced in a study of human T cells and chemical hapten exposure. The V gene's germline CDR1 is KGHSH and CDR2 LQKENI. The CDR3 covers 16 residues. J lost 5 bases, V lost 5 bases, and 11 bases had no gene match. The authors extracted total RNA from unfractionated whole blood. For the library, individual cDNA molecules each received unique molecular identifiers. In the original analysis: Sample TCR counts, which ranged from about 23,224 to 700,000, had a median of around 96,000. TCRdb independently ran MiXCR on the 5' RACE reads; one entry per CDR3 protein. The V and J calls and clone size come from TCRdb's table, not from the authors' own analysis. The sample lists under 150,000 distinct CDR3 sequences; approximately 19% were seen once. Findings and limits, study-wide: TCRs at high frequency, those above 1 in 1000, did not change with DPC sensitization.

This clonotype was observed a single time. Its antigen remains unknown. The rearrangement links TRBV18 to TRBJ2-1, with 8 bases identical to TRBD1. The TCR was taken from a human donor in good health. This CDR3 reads CASSGKRDRPNNEQFF. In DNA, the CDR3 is TGTGCCAGCTCAGGTAAACGGGACAGGCCTAACAATGAGCAGTTCTTC.